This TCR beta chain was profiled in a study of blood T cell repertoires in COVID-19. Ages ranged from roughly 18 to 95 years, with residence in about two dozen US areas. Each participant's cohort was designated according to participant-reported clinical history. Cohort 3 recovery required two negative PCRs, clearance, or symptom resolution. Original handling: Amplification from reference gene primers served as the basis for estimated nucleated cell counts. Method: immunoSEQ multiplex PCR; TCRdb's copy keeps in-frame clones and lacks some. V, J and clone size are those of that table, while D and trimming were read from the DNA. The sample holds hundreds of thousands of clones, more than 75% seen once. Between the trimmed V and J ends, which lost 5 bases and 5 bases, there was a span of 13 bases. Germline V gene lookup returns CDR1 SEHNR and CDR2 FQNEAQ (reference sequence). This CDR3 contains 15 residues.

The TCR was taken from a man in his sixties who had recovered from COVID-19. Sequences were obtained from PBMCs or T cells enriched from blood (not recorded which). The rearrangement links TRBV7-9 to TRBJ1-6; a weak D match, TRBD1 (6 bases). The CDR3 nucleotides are TGTGCCAGCAGCCCCACCGGACAGAATAATTCACCCCTCCACTTT. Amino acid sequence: CASSPTGQNNSPLHF. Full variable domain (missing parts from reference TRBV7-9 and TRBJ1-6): DTGVSQNPRHKITKRGQNVTFRCDPISEHNRLYWYRQTLGQGPEFLTYFQNEAQLEKSRLLSDRFSAERPKGSFSTLEIQRTEQGDSAMYLCASSPTGQNNSPLHFGNGTRLTVT.